These 2 T cell receptor beta chains came from one sample sequenced in a study of cytomegalovirus exposure and HLA in healthy donors. Primers: 60 Vbeta forward and 13 Jbeta reverse. The table came from immunoSEQ multiplex PCR; TCRdb's copy has only in-frame clones and leaves some out. The sample lists around 280,000 clones; approximately 90% were seen once. Sample: PBMCs. The receptors derive from a woman between 18 and 30 years old in good health and CMV-seronegative.

This clone came up once. The chain uses TRBV19 and TRBJ2-6; TRBD1 aligns across 7 bases. V lost 5 bases to trimming and J lost 2 bases; unmatched junction nucleotides: 3. The CDR3 spans 15 residues. Looked up from germline, CDR1 is LNHDA and CDR2 is SQIVND (reference sequence). The CDR3 DNA reads as TGTGCCAGTAGTGCTGACAGGGCTGGGGCCAACGTCCTGACTTTC. Encoded protein: CASSADRAGANVLTF.

The DNA for the CDR3 is TGTGCCAGCCTCGGAGCCCACAATGAGCAGTTCTTC. Encoded protein: CASLGAHNEQFF. The chain joins TRBV5-4 to TRBJ2-1; D gene unclear. Between the trimmed V and J ends, which lost 7 bases and 5 bases, there was a span of 10 bases. This CDR3 is built from 12 residues. Germline-derived CDR1 and CDR2 are SGHNT and YYREEE (reference sequence).